In this sample, the clone carrying this T cell receptor (beta chain) turned up many times. Its antigen is not identified. The sample comes from a study of T cells in Graves' hyperthyroidism and ophthalmopathy. Study observations and caveats: Blood samples included most of the expanded thyroid clonotypes exceeding 0.001.

RNA transcripts gave rise to amplified TCR beta CDR3 regions. Initially, a first-round RT-PCR of the TCR CDR3 employed the HTBI primer set. TCRdb re-analysed the multiplex PCR reads in MiXCR, keeping a single row per CDR3 protein. Of approximately 620,000 distinct CDR3 sequences in the sample, approximately 15% are singletons; the top ten hold 5.5% to 7.5%. The CDR3 covers 16 residues. V was trimmed by 4 bases and J by 4 bases, leaving 14 bases between them. CDR1 is MNHEY and CDR2 is SVGAGI in the germline V gene. The sample was blood. The V and J genes are TRBV6-5 and TRBJ2-6, with unresolved D. The clonotype comes from a woman aged 30 to 39 with Graves' hyperthyroidism that later progressed to Graves' ophthalmopathy. The CDR3 DNA follows: TGTGCCAGCAGTTCTCGGCCTGAGACGGGGGCCAACGTCCTGACTTTC. Protein sequence: CASSSRPETGANVLTF.